Following are 7 T cell receptor beta chains from one sample sequenced in a study of beta chain features in type 1 diabetes. The investigators reverse transcribed all of the isolated RNA, so they sequenced expressed TCRB transcripts. Generated by immunoSEQ multiplex PCR, the TCRdb table keeps only in-frame clones and is missing some. The sample has 200,000 to 250,000 clones; around 9.9% are singletons. Sequences were obtained from central memory CD4+ T cells from blood. The receptors here all came from a man aged 18 to 29 in good health.

There are a few counts of this clone. This chain uses TRBV30 with TRBJ2-3, with 11 positions matching TRBD2. The CDR3 totals 16 residues. Germline trimming cut 8 bases from V and 2 bases from J; bases unmatched to any gene: 12. Germline lookup yields CDR1 GTSNPN and CDR2 SVGIG (reference sequence). This CDR3 reads CASSRGTSGDTDTQYF. The CDR3 DNA sequence: TGTGCCAGCAGCCGAGGGACTAGCGGTGACACAGATACGCAGTATTTT.

In this sample, this clone turned up a few times. The DNA of the CDR3 is TGTGCCAGCAGCTTGTCAGTGGAGACCCAGTACTTC. It codes for CASSLSVETQYF. This chain joins TRBV5-5 and TRBJ2-5; D is undetermined. Trimming removed 1 base at V and 5 bases at J, with 6 bases between. This CDR3 spans 12 amino acids. Germline lookup yields CDR1 SGHKS and CDR2 YYEKEE (reference sequence).

This clone was seen repeatedly, ten times or more. The chain uses TRBV30 and TRBJ2-1; 11 bases are a match to TRBD2. From germline, CDR1 is GTSNPN and CDR2 SVGIG (reference sequence). CDR3 length: 17 residues. Trimming cost V 3 bases and J 9 bases; bases outside gene matches: 16. CDR3 DNA sequence: TGTGCCTGGAGGAATCAACTAGCGGGAGATAGAGGCCGTGAGCAGTTCTTC. Amino acids: CAWRNQLAGDRGREQFF.

This clone has just a few counts. V usage is TRBV27 and J usage is TRBJ2-1; 10 bases line up with TRBD2. J was trimmed by 6 bases and V by 3 bases; bases with no gene match: 11. Germline assignment: CDR1 MNHEY and CDR2 SMNVEV (reference sequence). The CDR3 extends over 17 amino acids. CDR3 loop: CASSFFGLAAYGNEQFF. CDR3 bases: TGTGCCAGCAGTTTTTTCGGACTAGCGGCTTACGGCAATGAGCAGTTCTTC.

This clone was recorded many times. V usage is TRBV15 and J usage is TRBJ2-2; TRBD2 matches at 14 bases. With V trimmed by 1 base and J by 5 bases, 3 bases remained unmatched. Per the germline V gene, CDR1 is LNHNV and CDR2 is YYDKDF (reference sequence). The length of the CDR3 is 17 residues. CDR3 bases: TGTGCCACCAGCAGAGGGACTAGCGGGAGGAGGACCGGGGAGCTGTTTTTT. It yields the protein CATSRGTSGRRTGELFF. The entire variable domain, with the rest obtained from reference TRBV15 and TRBJ2-2, is as follows: DAMVIQNPRYQVTQFGKPVTLSCSQTLNHNVMYWYQQKSSQAPKLLFHYYDKDFNNEADTPDNFQSRRPNTSFCFLDIRSPGLGDTAMYLCATSRGTSGRRTGELFFGEGSRLTVL.

This clone appeared a few times. The V call is TRBV18, the J call TRBJ2-2; 11 nucleotides line up with TRBD2. The CDR3 has 17 amino acids. V shed 4 bases and J 7 bases; nucleotides not matched to a gene: 11. Germline CDR1 reads KGHSH; CDR2 reads LQKENI. CDR3 nucleotide sequence: TGTGCCAGCTCACTAACTAGCGGGAGAGCCAAGGACGGGGAGCTGTTTTTT. It encodes CASSLTSGRAKDGELFF.

This clone was observed a few times. V usage is TRBV10-3 and J usage is TRBJ2-7, with unresolved D. This CDR3 comprises 11 residues. Trimming shortened V by 0 bases and J by 5 bases, and 2 bases separated the two germline ends. CDR1 and CDR2 from the germline V gene are ENHRY and SYGVKD. CDR3 coding DNA: TGTGCCATCAGTGAGTCCAACGAGCAGTACTTC. This codes for CAISESNEQYF.